This TCR beta chain was sequenced during a study of CD8 T cells in ankylosing spondylitis. A few counts support this clonotype. What it binds is unknown. Broader study findings: Reportedly, disease-linked clones are significantly enriched in ankylosing spondylitis patients' matched synovial fluid. A motif of several highly homologous TCR beta variants was seen as apparently characteristic of ankylosing spondylitis blood. Previous work reported some of these motif variants in the synovial fluid and blood of reactive arthritis.

Researchers built TCR beta libraries using quantitative 5'-RACE with molecular barcodes. MiXCR was run by TCRdb on the 5' RACE reads, yielding one entry per CDR3 protein. The top ten clones hold about a fifth of a sample with a few hundred thousand distinct CDR3 sequences, roughly a tenth of them seen once. The CDR3 sequence is 16 residues long. Trimming stripped 5 bases from V and 4 bases from J, with 19 bases between. V and J are TRBV12-3 or TRBV12-4 and TRBJ2-3, with TRBD2 as a possible D gene (7 bases). The source material was blood, either unsorted or a sorted T cell fraction (not recorded which). The sequence was obtained from a male donor with ankylosing spondylitis or in good health (not recorded which). CDR3: CASSLGAGVGADTQYF. CDR3 coding DNA: TGTGCCAGCAGTCTGGGGGCGGGGGTAGGGGCAGATACGCAGTATTTT.